The 26 T cell receptor beta chains below all came from one sample that was sequenced in a study of blood T cells in healthy people across ages. A second PCR, run for about 6 to 11 cycles, used a sample-barcoded 5' primer plus a J-beta primer mix. TCRdb redid the calling of the 5' RACE reads with MiXCR, one entry per CDR3 protein. The table has about 1.8 million distinct CDR3 sequences, around half seen once; the top ten hold less than 2.5%. Sequencing was carried out using blood. The receptors originated from a woman in her thirties or forties in good health.

The chain combines TRBV15 with TRBJ2-7; D unresolved. Germline-derived CDR1 and CDR2 are LNHNV and YYDKDF (reference sequence). Trimming stripped 0 bases from V and 5 bases from J, with 8 bases between. The CDR3 sequence is 13 residues long. CDR3 loop: CATSRDLAHEQYF. CDR3 in DNA: TGTGCCACCAGCAGAGATTTGGCCCACGAGCAGTACTTC.

This clonotype was seen only a few times. The CDR3 sequence: CASSLAPPSGVGANVLTF. The CDR3 coding sequence is TGTGCCAGCAGCTTAGCCCCCCCCTCAGGGGTTGGGGCCAACGTCCTGACTTTC. This sequence joins TRBV7-2 and TRBJ2-6, with D possibly being TRBD1 (6 bases). CDR1 and CDR2 from the germline V gene are SGHTA and FQGNSA. Trimming cost V 0 bases and J 3 bases, with 15 bases left between them. This CDR3 has 18 residues.

V and J are TRBV18 and TRBJ2-2; maybe TRBD1 (6 bases). Trimming removed 2 bases at V and 4 bases at J, with 17 bases between. CDR3 size: 17 residues. Germline CDR1 is KGHSH and CDR2 is LQKENI. The CDR3 loop reads CASSPNSAGVGTGELFF. Here the CDR3 DNA reads TGTGCCAGCTCACCAAATTCGGCAGGGGTCGGCACCGGGGAGCTGTTTTTT.

This chain links TRBV2 with TRBJ2-7; a weak D match, TRBD1 (6 bases). CDR3 length: 12 residues. Germline CDR1 SNHLY, CDR2 FYNNEI. Trimming pared 5 bases from V and 6 bases from J, leaving 11 bases between. As DNA, the CDR3 is TGTGCCAGCAGTCGGACAGTCGGCGAGCAGTACTTC. Its protein is CASSRTVGEQYF.

The rearrangement joins TRBV20-1 to TRBJ1-1, with TRBD1 identical over 7 bases. The J segment lost 2 bases and the V segment lost 4 bases, leaving 7 bases of the junction unmatched. Per germline, CDR1 DFQATT and CDR2 SNEGSKA (reference sequence). This CDR3 comprises 14 residues. CDR3 bases: TGCAGTGCTATCTTTACAGGGGTTAACACTGAAGCTTTCTTT. Its protein product is CSAIFTGVNTEAFF.

CDR3 loop: CSVRDSNSPLHF. The CDR3, as DNA: TGCAGCGTTCGGGACAGTAATTCACCCCTCCACTTT. V usage is TRBV29-1 and J usage is TRBJ1-6, with 7 bases fitting TRBD1. Germline V CDR1 and CDR2: SQVTM, ANQGSEA. J was trimmed by 6 bases and V by 5 bases; bases with no gene match: 1. CDR3 length equals 12 residues.

This chain uses TRBV4-3 with TRBJ2-7; TRBD1 matches 8 bases. V dropped 0 bases and J dropped 4; count of bases not matched to a gene: 11. The germline gives CDR1 LGHNA, CDR2 YSLEER. The length of the CDR3 is 17 residues. The CDR3 reads CASSQEETGTGTYEQYF. As DNA, the CDR3 is TGCGCCAGCAGCCAAGAGGAGACCGGGACAGGAACGTACGAGCAGTACTTC.

This clonotype was detected only once. The chain couples TRBV21-1 to TRBJ2-4. TRBV21-1 is assigned pseudogene status. The CDR3 is 17 residues long. CDR3 nucleotide sequence: TGTGCCAGCAGCAAAGATGGTTACAGGCGAGCCAAAAACATTCAGTACTTC. It codes for CASSKDGYRRAKNIQYF.

This chain links TRBV27 with TRBJ1-2, with 7 bases that match TRBD1. This CDR3 region has 15 residues. Unmatched junction bases numbered 7, after V lost 4 bases and J lost 2 bases. Germline assignment: CDR1 MNHEY and CDR2 SMNVEV (reference sequence). CDR3 region: CASSSGRGQNYGYTF. The CDR3, as DNA: TGTGCCAGCAGTTCGGGCAGGGGACAGAACTATGGCTACACCTTC.

The rearrangement uses TRBV6-1 and TRBJ2-7, with TRBD2 as a possible D gene (5 bases). Germline V gene sequence: CDR1 MNHNS, CDR2 SASEGT. Deletions cut 11 bases from V and 5 bases from J, with 16 bases between. The CDR3 is 12 amino acids. The CDR3 sequence: CAGAVRANEQYF. The DNA for the CDR3 is TGTGCCGGCGCGGTGCGGGCTAACGAGCAGTACTTC.

This chain uses TRBV4-1 with TRBJ2-1; 10 bases are shared with TRBD1. The ends lost 0 bases at V and 5 bases at J; junction bases unmatched: 7. The germline gives CDR1 MGHRA, CDR2 YSYEKL. The CDR3 is 17 residues long. CDR3 residues: CASSQDLGGQGNNEQFF. Here the CDR3 DNA reads TGCGCCAGCAGCCAAGATCTCGGGGGACAGGGGAACAATGAGCAGTTCTTC.

This clonotype has only a few counts. This chain uses TRBV20-1 with TRBJ2-3; D possibly corresponds to TRBD2 (5 bases). Looked up from germline, CDR1 is DFQATT and CDR2 is SNEGSKA (reference sequence). The length of the CDR3 is 14 residues. With 0 bases removed from V and 6 bases from J, the gap between germline ends came to 13 bases. CDR3 amino acids: CSAREGSSPDTQYF. DNA of the CDR3: TGCAGTGCTAGAGAAGGTTCTAGCCCCGATACGCAGTATTTT.

The CDR3 is CSAAFGQGSYNEQFF. The CDR3 region has the DNA TGCAGTGCGGCATTTGGACAGGGTTCCTACAATGAGCAGTTCTTC. V and J are TRBV20-1 and TRBJ2-1, with 8 bases aligning to TRBD1. J was trimmed by 1 base and V by 6 bases; bases with no gene match: 8. From germline, CDR1 is DFQATT and CDR2 SNEGSKA (reference sequence). CDR3 length: 15 residues.

This clonotype occurred a few times. The chain recombines TRBV20-1 with TRBJ2-1; TRBD2 agrees at 7 bases. This CDR3 region has 14 residues. Germline CDR1 is DFQATT and CDR2 is SNEGSKA (reference sequence). CDR3 nucleotide sequence: TGCACCCTTTCAGGTAGCGGGTCTTACAATGAGCAGTTCTTC. Its translation is CTLSGSGSYNEQFF.

The V and J genes are TRBV6-5 and TRBJ1-6; weak D call: TRBD1 (6 bases). The germline V gene encodes CDR1 MNHEY and CDR2 SVGAGI. There are 15 residues in the CDR3. Trimming pared 4 bases from V and 11 bases from J, leaving 18 bases between. CDR3 residues: CASSFDRNLRAPLHF. DNA for the CDR3: TGTGCCAGCAGTTTCGACAGGAACCTAAGGGCACCCCTCCACTTT.

This clonotype was counted a few times. The chain joins TRBV12-3 or TRBV12-4 to TRBJ2-5, with D tentatively TRBD1 or TRBD2 (5 bases each). Between the trimmed V and J ends, which lost 2 bases and 0 bases, there was a span of 10 bases. This CDR3 has 15 amino acids. The CDR3 reads CASSLIGTDQETQYF. As DNA, the CDR3 is TGTGCCAGCAGTTTAATCGGGACCGACCAAGAGACCCAGTACTTC.

The chain combines TRBV4-1 with TRBJ1-2; the D gene is possibly TRBD1 (5 bases). Germline V gene data show CDR1 as MGHRA and CDR2 as YSYEKL. The CDR3 length is 13 residues. Deletions cut 1 base from V and 12 bases from J, with 15 bases between. CDR3: CASSQVRESGHTF. CDR3 nucleotides: TGCGCCAGCAGCCAAGTCAGGGAATCCGGCCACACCTTC.

This chain uses TRBV20-1 with TRBJ2-3; D remains ambiguous. Per the germline V gene, CDR1 is DFQATT and CDR2 is SNEGSKA (reference sequence). CDR3 length: 13 residues. Trimming removed 4 bases at V and 0 bases at J, with 8 bases between. CDR3 in DNA: TGCAGTGCTACGCGCGGTAGCACAGATACGCAGTATTTT. Translated, it gives CSATRGSTDTQYF.

This chain joins TRBV7-9 and TRBJ1-2, with D possibly matching TRBD1 (5 bases). This CDR3 has 13 residues. Per the germline V gene, CDR1 is SEHNR and CDR2 is FQNEAQ (reference sequence). V shed 1 base and J shed 3 bases, with 6 bases lying between them. This CDR3 is CASSLGQHYGYTF. Written as DNA, the CDR3 is TGTGCCAGCAGCTTAGGACAGCACTATGGCTACACCTTC.

The chain is built from TRBV4-1 and TRBJ2-5; D gene ambiguous. The CDR3 has 16 amino acids. The germline V gene encodes CDR1 MGHRA and CDR2 YSYEKL. V was cut by 0 bases and J by 2 bases, with 13 bases left in between. The CDR3 DNA is TGCGCCAGCAGCCAAGATCAGGTGGGGTATCAAGAGACCCAGTACTTC. Its translation is CASSQDQVGYQETQYF.

This chain joins TRBV10-3 and TRBJ2-3, with D tentatively TRBD1 or TRBD2 (5 bases each). CDR3 size: 13 residues. Between the trimmed V and J ends, which lost 6 bases and 3 bases, there was a span of 10 bases. Germline V gene sequence: CDR1 ENHRY, CDR2 SYGVKD. The CDR3 nucleotides read TGTGCCATCAGGGCCGAGGGGACAGATACGCAGTATTTT. Its protein product is CAIRAEGTDTQYF.

The rearrangement joins TRBV4-2 to TRBJ1-6; D remains unclear. CDR1 and CDR2 (germline): LGHNA, YNFKEQ. V lost 4 bases, J lost 11 bases, and 15 bases lay in between. This CDR3 has 14 amino acids. CDR3 sequence reads: CASSRQPIEAPLHF. In nucleotides, the CDR3 is TGTGCCAGCAGCCGCCAGCCCATTGAGGCACCCCTCCACTTT.

This clonotype was picked up many times. This chain links TRBV7-9 with TRBJ2-1; 11 nucleotides line up with TRBD2. The CDR3 covers 15 residues. J was trimmed by 6 bases and V by 4 bases; bases with no gene match: 5. Germline CDR1 reads SEHNR; CDR2 reads FQNEAQ (reference sequence). Here the CDR3 reads CASSSAGTSGNEQFF. The CDR3 DNA reads TGTGCCAGCAGCTCCGCCGGGACTAGCGGCAATGAGCAGTTCTTC.

This sequence joins TRBV9 and TRBJ2-1; no clear D. Trimming cost V 4 bases and J 6 bases, with 14 bases left between them. The CDR3 totals 14 residues. Per the germline V gene, CDR1 is SGDLS and CDR2 is YYNGEE. The CDR3 is CASSSTRRVNEQFF. The CDR3 DNA sequence: TGTGCCAGCAGCTCCACCCGCCGGGTCAATGAGCAGTTCTTC.

The rearrangement joins TRBV27 to TRBJ2-3, with D possibly being TRBD1 (6 bases). Germline V gene lookup returns CDR1 MNHEY and CDR2 SMNVEV (reference sequence). The CDR3 is 16 residues long. Trimming shortened V by 4 bases and J by 2 bases, and 16 bases separated the two germline ends. CDR3 loop: CASSSYPGQPTDTQYF. CDR3 DNA: TGTGCCAGCAGTTCCTACCCGGGACAACCCACAGATACGCAGTATTTT.

The rearrangement links TRBV4-2 to TRBJ2-2; 8 positions agree with TRBD1. The germline V gene encodes CDR1 LGHNA and CDR2 YNFKEQ. This CDR3 contains 16 residues. V lost 5 bases, J lost 4 bases, and 9 bases stayed unmatched. DNA of the CDR3: TGTGCCAGCAGCTATGACAGGGGTGAGAGCACCGGGGAGCTGTTTTTT. The encoded protein is CASSYDRGESTGELFF.